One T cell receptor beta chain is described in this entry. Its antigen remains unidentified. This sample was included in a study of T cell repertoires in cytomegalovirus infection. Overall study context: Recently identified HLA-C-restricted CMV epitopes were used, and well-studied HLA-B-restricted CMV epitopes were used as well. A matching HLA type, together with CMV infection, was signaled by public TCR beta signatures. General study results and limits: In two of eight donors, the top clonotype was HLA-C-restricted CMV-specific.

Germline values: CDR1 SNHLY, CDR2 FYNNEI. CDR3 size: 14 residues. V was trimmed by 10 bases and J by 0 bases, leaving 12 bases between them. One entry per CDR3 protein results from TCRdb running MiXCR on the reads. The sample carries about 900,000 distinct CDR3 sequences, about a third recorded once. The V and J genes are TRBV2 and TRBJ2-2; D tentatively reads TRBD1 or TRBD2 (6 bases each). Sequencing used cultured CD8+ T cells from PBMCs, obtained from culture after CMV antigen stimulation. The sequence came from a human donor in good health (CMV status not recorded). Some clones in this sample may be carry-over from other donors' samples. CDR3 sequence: CATPRGANTGELFF. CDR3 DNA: TGTGCCACCCCAAGGGGGGCGAACACCGGGGAGCTGTTTTTT. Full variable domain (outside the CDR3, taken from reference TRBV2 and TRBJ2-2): EPEVTQTPSHQVTQMGQEVILRCVPISNHLYFYWYRQILGQKVEFLVSFYNNEISEKSEIFDDQFSVERPDGSNFTLKIRSTKLEDSAMYFCATPRGANTGELFFGEGSRLTVL.